The clone carrying this T cell receptor beta chain was picked up one time. Its specificity is unknown. This CDR3 spans 15 amino acids. Trimming left V 0 bases short and J 2 bases short, with 9 bases between. From germline, CDR1 is SGDLS and CDR2 YYNGEE. This sample was taken from a study of graft-versus-host responses after intestinal transplantation. Study-level information: Recipients uniformly received anti-thymocyte globulin induction, followed by tacrolimus and steroids for two to four years.

Clones were read by immunoSEQ multiplex PCR, and TCRdb kept only the in-frame ones, dropping some. The data contain 84,000 or so clones, over 80% of them seen just once; the ten biggest clones take up around 1.1%. The TCR sequence derives from a human donor who was the organ donor for an intestinal transplant. V is TRBV9 and J is TRBJ1-5; D is unresolved. The starting material was unstimulated CD8+ T cells sorted from spleen or lymph node cells, obtained before transplant. The CDR3 here is CASSVGGVRNQPQHF. The DNA of the CDR3 is TGTGCCAGCAGCGTAGGCGGGGTCCGCAATCAGCCCCAGCATTTT. Supplemented by reference TRBV9 and TRBJ1-5, the full variable domain reads DSGVTQTPKHLITATGQRVTLRCSPRSGDLSVYWYQQSLDQGLQFLIQYYNGEERAKGNILERFSAQQFPDLHSELNLSSLELGDSALYFCASSVGGVRNQPQHFGDGTRLSIL.